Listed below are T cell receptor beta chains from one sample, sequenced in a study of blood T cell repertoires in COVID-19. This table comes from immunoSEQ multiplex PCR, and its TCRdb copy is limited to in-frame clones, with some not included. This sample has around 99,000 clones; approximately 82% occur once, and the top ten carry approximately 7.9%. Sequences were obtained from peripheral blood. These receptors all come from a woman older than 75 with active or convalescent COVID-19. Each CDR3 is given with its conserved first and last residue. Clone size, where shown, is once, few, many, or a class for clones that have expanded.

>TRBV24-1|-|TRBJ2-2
CATSDTSGTGAGELFF
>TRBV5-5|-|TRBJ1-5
CASSTNARGSHNQPQHF
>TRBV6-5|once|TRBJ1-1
CASSYRTMNTEAFF
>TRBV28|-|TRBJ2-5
CASCGGTANQETQYF
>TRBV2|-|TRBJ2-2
CASSADSRVAGELFF
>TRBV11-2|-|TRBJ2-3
CASSAIAYTQYF
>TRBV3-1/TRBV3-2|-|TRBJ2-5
CASSQGLAGVQETQYF
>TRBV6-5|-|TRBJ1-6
CASRGTGSNSPLHF
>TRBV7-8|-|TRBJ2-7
CASSLSSGRAEQYF
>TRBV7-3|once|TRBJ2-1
CASSLNPSGINYNEQFF
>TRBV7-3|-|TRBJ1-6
CASSSGTGASSPLHF
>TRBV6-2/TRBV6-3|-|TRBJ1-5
CASSSGVRQPQHF
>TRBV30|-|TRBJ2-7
CAWSVRTSGTTYEQYF